This is a list of T cell receptor beta chains from one sample in a study of OX40 agonist ivuxolimab in advanced cancers. Only in-frame clones appear in the TCRdb table, and some are missing; sequencing was by immunoSEQ multiplex PCR. The sample has nearly 110,000 clones, around 93% seen once; the top ten hold 1% to 1.5%. Sequenced here: CD4+ or CD8+ T cells sorted from blood, sampled in a trial of the OX40 agonist ivuxolimab. These receptors came from an adult with an advanced solid tumor such as melanoma, head and neck, liver or kidney cancer. Both conserved end residues are part of each CDR3. A D gene is named only where the DNA matches it firmly. The size entry is marked missing in some rows and otherwise reads once, few, many or a size class.

. | TRBJ2-6 | 21 | TRBD1 | TRBV23-1 | CASSHSINRDRDLSGANVLTF | TGCGCCAGCAGTCATTCGATAAACCGGGACAGGGATCTCTCTGGGGCCAACGTCCTGACTTTC
few | TRBJ2-7 | 14 | . | TRBV27 | CASSTETGSYEQYF | TGTGCCAGCAGTACCGAGACAGGATCCTACGAGCAGTACTTC
once | TRBJ2-7 | 12 | TRBD2 | TRBV10-2 | CATSSGTYEQYF | TGCGCCACTTCTAGCGGCACCTACGAGCAGTACTTC
. | TRBJ1-4 | 14 | . | TRBV28 | CASSLIQQEEKLFF | TGTGCCAGCAGTTTAATTCAACAAGAAGAAAAACTGTTTTTT
. | TRBJ2-1 | 15 | TRBD1 | TRBV19 | CASSNPGTGVNEQFF | TGTGCCAGTAGTAATCCCGGGACAGGGGTGAATGAGCAGTTCTTC
once | TRBJ2-7 | 15 | . | TRBV28 | CASSSETASSYEQYF | TGTGCCAGCAGTTCCGAGACAGCAAGCTCCTACGAGCAGTACTTC
. | TRBJ2-1 | 15 | . | TRBV27 | CASRAPGHPYNEQFF | TGTGCCAGCAGAGCCCCGGGACATCCATACAATGAGCAGTTCTTC
. | TRBJ2-1 | 14 | . | TRBV11-2 | CASSYSHWDNEQFF | TGTGCCAGCAGCTACTCACACTGGGACAATGAGCAGTTCTTC
. | TRBJ2-1 | 15 | . | TRBV5-4 | CASSLVGYSYNEQFF | TGTGCCAGCAGCTTGGTGGGTTACTCCTACAATGAGCAGTTCTTC
. | TRBJ1-1 | 17 | TRBD1 | TRBV28 | CASSLWLKGALNTEAFF | TGTGCCAGCAGTTTATGGCTGAAGGGGGCTCTGAACACTGAAGCTTTCTTT
. | TRBJ2-7 | 11 | . | TRBV30 | CAWSGPYEQYF | TGTGCCTGGAGTGGTCCTTACGAGCAGTACTTC
once | TRBJ2-2 | 15 | . | TRBV18 | CASSPGGTNTGELFF | TGTGCCAGCTCACCAGGGGGAACGAACACCGGGGAGCTGTTTTTT
. | TRBJ1-6 | 13 | . | TRBV6-5 | CASKRTDNSPLHF | TGTGCCAGCAAGCGGACAGACAATTCACCCCTCCACTTT
. | TRBJ2-5 | 13 | . | TRBV7-3 | CASSPDSQETQYF | TGTGCCAGCAGTCCCGACAGTCAAGAGACCCAGTACTTC
. | TRBJ1-1 | 15 | . | TRBV19 | CASGGDGRGVTEAFF | TGTGCCAGTGGTGGGGACGGGAGGGGAGTCACTGAAGCTTTCTTT
. | TRBJ2-4 | 13 | . | TRBV6-6 | CASSASDRGIQYF | TGTGCCAGCAGTGCCTCTGATCGGGGCATTCAGTACTTC
few | TRBJ2-2 | 15 | . | TRBV4-3 | CASSQGTDHTGELFF | TGCGCCAGCAGCCAAGGGACTGATCACACCGGGGAGCTGTTTTTT
. | TRBJ2-2 | 16 | . | TRBV4-3 | CASSQGSGFDTGELFF | TGCGCCAGCAGCCAAGGAAGCGGCTTTGACACCGGGGAGCTGTTTTTT
. | TRBJ1-4 | 13 | . | TRBV29-1 | CSVAASLGEKLFF | TGCAGCGTTGCGGCTTCCCTAGGTGAAAAACTGTTTTTT
. | TRBJ1-1 | 14 | . | TRBV15 | CATSRVQGTTEAFF | TGTGCCACCAGCAGAGTTCAGGGTACCACTGAAGCTTTCTTT
once | TRBJ1-1 | 15 | . | TRBV27 | CATLGRAGVNTEAFF | TGTGCCACCCTTGGGAGGGCAGGGGTGAACACTGAAGCTTTCTTT
. | TRBJ2-7 | 16 | . | TRBV19 | CASKAVPRDTPYEQYF | TGTGCCAGTAAGGCCGTCCCCCGGGACACCCCGTACGAGCAGTACTTC
once | TRBJ1-5 | 14 | . | TRBV4-3 | CASSQTTGGQPQHF | TGCGCCAGCAGCCAGACGACAGGCGGGCAGCCCCAGCATTTT
. | TRBJ1-6 | 18 | . | TRBV27 | CASSWGSGKIVPSTSLHF | TGTGCCAGCAGTTGGGGATCAGGGAAAATTGTCCCCTCCACTTCCCTCCACTTT